A single sample is the source of the 4 T cell receptor beta chains below, sequenced in a study of blood T cell repertoires in COVID-19. The data were produced by immunoSEQ multiplex PCR, yet TCRdb's version contains in-frame clones alone and is incomplete. The data contain 250,000 to 300,000 clones, under 90% of them singletons. The specimen sequenced was peripheral blood. The receptors shown here come from a woman in her thirties or forties who had recovered from COVID-19.

V usage is TRBV11-3 and J usage is TRBJ2-7; 8 bases line up with TRBD2. The CDR3 extends over 14 amino acids. With V trimmed by 5 bases and J by 3 bases, 6 bases remained unmatched. CDR1 is SGHNT and CDR2 is YENEEA in the germline V gene. CDR3 in amino acids: CASSAPGLVYEQYF. The CDR3 nucleotides read TGTGCCAGCAGCGCTCCGGGACTAGTCTACGAGCAGTACTTC.

This chain links TRBV12-3 or TRBV12-4 with TRBJ2-1, with 7 bases matching TRBD1. This CDR3 has 13 amino acids. V gave up 5 bases and J gave up 9 bases; unmatched junction bases: 7. The CDR3 nucleotides read TGTGCCAGCAGTCAAACAGGGGACCTTGAGCAGTTCTTC. It specifies CASSQTGDLEQFF.

The gene calls are TRBV5-1 and TRBJ1-1, with a tentative D call TRBD1 (6 bases). The CDR3 runs 16 residues. CDR1 and CDR2 from the germline V gene are SGHRS and YFSETQ. V lost 4 bases to trimming and J lost 0 bases, with 16 bases between them. The CDR3 DNA sequence: TGCGCCAGCAGCCCAAACACCGGGACAATGAACACTGAAGCTTTCTTT. It translates to CASSPNTGTMNTEAFF.

This chain joins TRBV4-1 and TRBJ2-1; 8 nucleotides agree with TRBD2. In germline, CDR1 is MGHRA, CDR2 YSYEKL. V lost 3 bases, J lost 2 bases, and 6 bases stayed unmatched. The CDR3 is made up of 16 amino acids. The CDR3 DNA is TGCGCCAGCAGCCAGCCCAGCGGGAGCCCCTACAATGAGCAGTTCTTC. It specifies CASSQPSGSPYNEQFF.